This is a list of T cell receptor beta chains from one sample in a study of cytomegalovirus exposure and HLA in healthy donors. The repertoire was sequenced with immunoSEQ multiplex PCR; TCRdb's copy has only in-frame clones and lacks some. The sample contains approximately 160,000 clones, over 70% of which appear only once. Specimen: PBMCs. These receptor sequences come from a woman aged 40-49 years in good health and CMV-seropositive. Each CDR3 is given with its conserved first and last residue. The D gene is left open where the match is weak. Only some rows state a clone size, as once, few, many or a class for expanded clones.

>TRBJ2-5|.|TRBD2|TRBV7-9
CASSLILAGAQETQYF
TGTGCCAGCAGCTTAATACTAGCGGGGGCCCAAGAGACCCAGTACTTC
>TRBJ1-3|.|.|TRBV6-1
CASRVSSGNTIYF
TGTGCCAGCAGGGTGAGCTCTGGAAACACCATATATTTT
>TRBJ1-2|.|TRBD1|TRBV4-2
CASSQRTGDVRGYTF
TGTGCCAGCAGCCAAAGAACAGGGGACGTAAGGGGCTACACCTTC
>TRBJ1-3|.|.|TRBV9
CASSVASTGVLGNTIYF
TGTGCCAGCAGCGTAGCGTCGACAGGCGTCCTGGGAAACACCATATATTTT
>TRBJ1-2|few|.|TRBV4-1
CASSQKSGANYGYTF
TGTGCCAGCAGCCAAAAGTCAGGGGCCAACTATGGCTACACCTTC
>TRBJ1-3|.|.|TRBV30
CAWSPTGNTIYF
TGTGCCTGGAGTCCTACTGGAAACACCATATATTTT
>TRBJ1-2|.|.|TRBV7-9
CASSLVVGYGYTF
TGTGCCAGCAGCTTAGTCGTCGGCTATGGCTACACCTTC
>TRBJ2-1|.|.|TRBV28
CASSFPEGDEIQFF
TGTGCCAGCAGTTTCCCCGAGGGGGATGAGATCCAGTTCTTC
>TRBJ2-3|.|TRBD2|TRBV19
CATKTSGASTDTQYF
TGTGCCACTAAGACTAGCGGGGCTAGCACAGATACGCAGTATTTT
>TRBJ1-4|.|TRBD1|TRBV30
CAWRPLVPGQGEREKLFF
TGTGCCTGGAGACCCCTGGTCCCGGGACAGGGGGAGCGTGAAAAACTGTTTTTT
>TRBJ2-1|.|.|TRBV5-1
CASSTGPTTYEQFF
TGCGCCAGCAGCACAGGACCGACGACGTATGAGCAGTTCTTC
>TRBJ1-2|.|.|TRBV5-8
CASSSEVGGYGYTF
TGTGCCAGCAGCTCCGAGGTAGGGGGCTATGGCTACACCTTC
>TRBJ2-1|.|.|TRBV18
CASSPDTSRFAEQFF
TGTGCCAGCTCACCAGATACCTCCCGGTTTGCTGAGCAGTTCTTC
>TRBJ1-1|.|TRBD1|TRBV6-1
CASSAQRFGQEGVEAFF
TGTGCCAGCAGTGCCCAGAGGTTTGGACAGGAGGGCGTTGAAGCTTTCTTT